This is a list of T cell receptor beta chains from one sample in a study of blood T cell repertoires in COVID-19. Generated by immunoSEQ multiplex PCR, the TCRdb table keeps only in-frame clones and is missing some. The data contain fewer than 50,000 clones, just under 80% of them singletons. Sequenced material: peripheral blood. The receptors derive from a man at least 80 years old with active or convalescent COVID-19. Both conserved end residues are part of each CDR3. D genes are given only for firm matches. Some rows have no size entry. The others give once, few or many, or a class for an expanded clone.

D gene: TRBD2; V gene: TRBV7-2; clone size: .; J gene: TRBJ2-3; CDR3 DNA: TGTGCCAGCAGCTTATCCCCCTTTCGCGGGAGGTCAGATACGCAGTATTTT; CDR3 protein: CASSLSPFRGRSDTQYF
D gene: .; V gene: TRBV5-1; clone size: .; J gene: TRBJ2-3; CDR3 DNA: TGCGCCAGCAGCTCCAGACTAGGCGGCACAGATACGCAGTATTTT; CDR3 protein: CASSSRLGGTDTQYF
D gene: .; V gene: TRBV11-2; clone size: .; J gene: TRBJ2-7; CDR3 DNA: TGTGCCAGCAGCTCCACGGGGAGGGAGCAGTACTTC; CDR3 protein: CASSSTGREQYF
D gene: TRBD1; V gene: TRBV5-3; clone size: .; J gene: TRBJ1-3; CDR3 DNA: TGTGCCAGAACACAGGGGGCGAGCTCTGGAAACACCATATATTTT; CDR3 protein: CARTQGASSGNTIYF
D gene: .; V gene: TRBV5-4; clone size: .; J gene: TRBJ2-3; CDR3 DNA: TGTGCCAACAGCTTGGGCGGGGCGCAAGATACGCAGTATTTT; CDR3 protein: CANSLGGAQDTQYF
D gene: .; V gene: TRBV9; clone size: .; J gene: TRBJ2-4; CDR3 DNA: TGTGCCAGCAGCGTAGCGTTAAGCGGAGCCAAAAACATTCAGTACTTC; CDR3 protein: CASSVALSGAKNIQYF
D gene: .; V gene: TRBV30; clone size: .; J gene: TRBJ2-6; CDR3 DNA: TGTGCCTCACCCAGGTTAGGGGCGTACTCTGGGGCCAACGTCCTGACTTTC; CDR3 protein: CASPRLGAYSGANVLTF
D gene: .; V gene: TRBV3-1/TRBV3-2; clone size: few; J gene: TRBJ1-6; CDR3 DNA: TGTGCCAGCAGCCAACTTGCGGTAGGGAGTAATTCACCCCTCCACTTT; CDR3 protein: CASSQLAVGSNSPLHF
D gene: TRBD1; V gene: TRBV5-1; clone size: .; J gene: TRBJ1-3; CDR3 DNA: TGCGCCAGCAGCCTCGGGACAGGCTCTGGAAACACCATATATTTT; CDR3 protein: CASSLGTGSGNTIYF
D gene: .; V gene: TRBV5-1; clone size: .; J gene: TRBJ2-1; CDR3 DNA: TGCGCCAGCAACCCCTCTACAGGGACGCAGTTCTTC; CDR3 protein: CASNPSTGTQFF
D gene: .; V gene: TRBV18; clone size: .; J gene: TRBJ2-5; CDR3 DNA: TGTGCCAGCTCACCAAGTTCCACAGTCCAAGAGACCCAGTACTTC; CDR3 protein: CASSPSSTVQETQYF
D gene: .; V gene: TRBV18; clone size: .; J gene: TRBJ2-3; CDR3 DNA: TGTGCCAGCTCCCCCGGGGGGCGCGCTGGGGATACGCAGTATTTT; CDR3 protein: CASSPGGRAGDTQYF
D gene: TRBD2; V gene: TRBV7-2; clone size: .; J gene: TRBJ2-2; CDR3 DNA: TGTGCCAGCAGCCCGCGACTAGCGGCGAACACCGGGGAGCTGTTTTTT; CDR3 protein: CASSPRLAANTGELFF
D gene: .; V gene: TRBV6-4; clone size: .; J gene: TRBJ2-5; CDR3 DNA: TGTGCCAGCAGCTCGAGCCCCGGAGAGACCCAGTACTTC; CDR3 protein: CASSSSPGETQYF
D gene: TRBD1; V gene: TRBV7-3; clone size: .; J gene: TRBJ2-7; CDR3 DNA: TGTGCCAGCAGCTTGTCCCGGGACAGGGTCAGGAATTACGAGCAGTACTTC; CDR3 protein: CASSLSRDRVRNYEQYF
D gene: .; V gene: TRBV30; clone size: few; J gene: TRBJ1-1; CDR3 DNA: TGTGCCTGGGGAGAGACAGGGAACACTGAAGCTTTCTTT; CDR3 protein: CAWGETGNTEAFF
D gene: .; V gene: TRBV10-1; clone size: .; J gene: TRBJ1-3; CDR3 DNA: TGCGCCAGCAGTTGGGACATTGATGGAAACACCATATATTTT; CDR3 protein: CASSWDIDGNTIYF
D gene: TRBD2; V gene: TRBV5-4; clone size: .; J gene: TRBJ2-3; CDR3 DNA: TGTGCCAGCAGCTTTAACGGGGGGGCGATGGATACGCAGTATTTT; CDR3 protein: CASSFNGGAMDTQYF
D gene: .; V gene: TRBV6-5; clone size: .; J gene: TRBJ1-5; CDR3 DNA: TGTGCCAGCACAACTTCCGGCAATCAGCCCCAGCATTTT; CDR3 protein: CASTTSGNQPQHF
D gene: TRBD2; V gene: TRBV5-1; clone size: .; J gene: TRBJ2-3; CDR3 DNA: TGCGCCAGCAGCTTGCTAGCGGGGGAGTCAGATACGCAGTATTTT; CDR3 protein: CASSLLAGESDTQYF
D gene: TRBD1; V gene: TRBV4-3; clone size: .; J gene: TRBJ2-1; CDR3 DNA: TGCGCCAGCAGCCAAGATAATCCCAGGACAGGGAGTGTTCGTGAGCAGTTCTTC; CDR3 protein: CASSQDNPRTGSVREQFF
D gene: .; V gene: TRBV5-4; clone size: .; J gene: TRBJ1-5; CDR3 DNA: TGTGCCAGCAGCTCTCAGGGCCTGGCCCCCAATCAGCCCCAGCATTTT; CDR3 protein: CASSSQGLAPNQPQHF
D gene: .; V gene: TRBV4-3; clone size: .; J gene: TRBJ2-2; CDR3 DNA: TGCGCCAGCAGCCAAGATGCCAGGACGAACACCGGGGAGCTGTTTTTT; CDR3 protein: CASSQDARTNTGELFF
D gene: TRBD1; V gene: TRBV3-1/TRBV3-2; clone size: .; J gene: TRBJ2-1; CDR3 DNA: TGTGCCAGCAGCCAAGGACAGGGACAGTTCTTC; CDR3 protein: CASSQGQGQFF
D gene: TRBD1; V gene: TRBV19; clone size: few; J gene: TRBJ1-2; CDR3 DNA: TGTGCCAGTAGTATAGGTCACAGGGGCGGTGATGGCTACACCTTC; CDR3 protein: CASSIGHRGGDGYTF
D gene: TRBD1; V gene: TRBV11-2; clone size: .; J gene: TRBJ2-7; CDR3 DNA: TGTGCCAGCATGCTACAGGGGACCTCCTACGAGCAGTACTTC; CDR3 protein: CASMLQGTSYEQYF
D gene: .; V gene: TRBV4-1; clone size: once; J gene: TRBJ1-5; CDR3 DNA: TGCGCCAGCAGCCAAAACGTACTACAGGGATCCTTTCAGCCCCAGCATTTT; CDR3 protein: CASSQNVLQGSFQPQHF
D gene: TRBD1; V gene: TRBV27; clone size: .; J gene: TRBJ2-7; CDR3 DNA: TGTGCCAGCAGTAGGACCGGGACAGAACTCTCCTACGAGCAGTACTTC; CDR3 protein: CASSRTGTELSYEQYF
D gene: TRBD1; V gene: TRBV29-1; clone size: .; J gene: TRBJ1-1; CDR3 DNA: TGCAGTGCAGGGGGAGGGAACACTGAAGCTTTCTTT; CDR3 protein: CSAGGGNTEAFF
D gene: .; V gene: TRBV15; clone size: .; J gene: TRBJ1-2; CDR3 DNA: TGTGCCACCAGCAGAGATCTAACAGACCGTAGTGGCTACACCTTC; CDR3 protein: CATSRDLTDRSGYTF
D gene: TRBD1; V gene: TRBV7-7; clone size: .; J gene: TRBJ2-3; CDR3 DNA: TGTGCTAGCAGCGCGGGACAGGCATCAGATACGCAGTATTTT; CDR3 protein: CASSAGQASDTQYF
D gene: TRBD1; V gene: TRBV7-8; clone size: .; J gene: TRBJ1-4; CDR3 DNA: TGTGCCAGCAGCCAGGACCAGGGGGCTGAAAAACTGTTTTTT; CDR3 protein: CASSQDQGAEKLFF
D gene: TRBD2; V gene: TRBV20-1; clone size: few; J gene: TRBJ2-3; CDR3 DNA: TGCAGTGCTAGTGGATCTAGCGGGATCGCCCCCGATACGCAGTATTTT; CDR3 protein: CSASGSSGIAPDTQYF
D gene: .; V gene: TRBV10-2; clone size: .; J gene: TRBJ2-5; CDR3 DNA: TGCGCCAGCAGTGAGTCGGGTGGGGGGAGGACCCAGTACTTC; CDR3 protein: CASSESGGGRTQYF
D gene: TRBD2; V gene: TRBV30; clone size: .; J gene: TRBJ2-1; CDR3 DNA: TGTGCCTGGAGTGTACGCGGACTAGCGGGGGGGCCGAGTGAGCAGTTCTTC; CDR3 protein: CAWSVRGLAGGPSEQFF
D gene: TRBD2; V gene: TRBV7-9; clone size: .; J gene: TRBJ2-5; CDR3 DNA: TGTGCCAGCAGCCATAGTGCGGGAGTCGGAGAGACCCAGTACTTC; CDR3 protein: CASSHSAGVGETQYF
D gene: .; V gene: TRBV7-8; clone size: few; J gene: TRBJ1-5; CDR3 DNA: TGTGCCAGCAGCACGGACGGGATTCAGCCCCAGCATTTT; CDR3 protein: CASSTDGIQPQHF